The text below deals with one T cell receptor (beta chain). These data originate in a study of blood T cell repertoires in COVID-19. Across the study: The samples span acute and convalescent COVID-19 from the United States, Italy and Spain. Sources were T cells, B-cell-depleted T cells, or PBMCs; the material itself was cDNA or gDNA.

In the authors' workflow: Reference gene primer amplification gave estimated nucleated cell counts. Sequenced by immunoSEQ multiplex PCR; TCRdb stores in-frame clones only, minus some. The D gene and trimming were derived from the DNA, and the V and J assignments and clone size from that table. The table has roughly 130,000 clones, about three quarters seen once. The CDR3 length is 14 residues. The germline V gene has CDR1 SGHRS and CDR2 YFSETQ. The V gene end was trimmed by 0 bases and the J gene end by 5 bases; junction bases not matched to a gene: 4. This TCR came from a man in his fifties with acute or convalescent COVID-19. Sample: peripheral blood. This chain joins TRBV5-1 and TRBJ2-7, with 8 bases aligning to TRBD1. This CDR3 reads CASSLEAGGHEQYF. The CDR3 nucleotides are TGCGCCAGCAGCTTGGAGGCAGGGGGCCACGAGCAGTACTTC.